This is a list of T cell receptor beta chains from one sample in a study of blood T cell repertoires in COVID-19. Data came from immunoSEQ multiplex PCR; TCRdb stores just in-frame clones and leaves some out. The sample has almost 500,000 clones, approximately 91% seen once. Specimen: PBMCs or T cells enriched from blood (not recorded which). These receptor sequences come from a woman aged 55-69 years who had recovered from COVID-19. CDR3s include the opening cysteine and the closing phenylalanine or tryptophan. D genes are given only for firm matches. For some rows the clone size is stated as once, few or many, or as a class when expanded; others skip it.

>TRBV27|.|TRBJ1-2|.
CASSSRQINYGYTF
TGTGCCAGCAGTTCGCGACAGATCAACTATGGCTACACCTTC
>TRBV27|.|TRBJ1-5|once
CASSWGGNQPQHF
TGTGCCAGCAGTTGGGGGGGTAATCAGCCCCAGCATTTT
>TRBV11-2|.|TRBJ1-1|.
CASSSLGTEAFF
TGTGCCAGCAGCTCCCTCGGGACTGAAGCTTTCTTT
>TRBV23-1|TRBD1|TRBJ2-1|.
CASSPTGISYNEQFF
TGCGCCAGCAGTCCGACAGGGATCTCCTACAATGAGCAGTTCTTC
>TRBV11-2|TRBD1|TRBJ1-6|.
CASSLDTSGQFNSPLHF
TGTGCCAGCAGCTTAGATACCTCGGGACAGTTTAATTCACCCCTCCACTTT
>TRBV5-1|.|TRBJ1-2|.
CASSSFGGVGYGYTF
TGCGCCAGCAGCTCTTTCGGGGGGGTCGGATATGGCTACACCTTC
>TRBV18|TRBD1|TRBJ1-2|.
CASSPGQGSYGYTF
TGTGCCAGCTCACCCGGACAGGGTAGCTATGGCTACACCTTC
>TRBV20-1|.|TRBJ1-1|.
CSAVKNTEAFF
TGCAGTGCTGTAAAGAACACTGAAGCTTTCTTT
>TRBV4-2|TRBD1|TRBJ1-1|.
CASSQDMQGARDTEAFF
TGTGCCAGCAGCCAAGATATGCAGGGGGCGCGGGACACTGAAGCTTTCTTT
>TRBV14|.|TRBJ2-1|.
CASSRTAGSSRNEQFF
TGTGCCAGCAGCCGTACCGCCGGGTCCTCAAGGAATGAGCAGTTCTTC
>TRBV5-1|TRBD1|TRBJ1-1|once
CASSPLSPGQGGSEAFF
TGCGCCAGCAGCCCCCTATCCCCGGGACAGGGGGGTAGTGAAGCTTTCTTT
>TRBV2|TRBD1|TRBJ1-3|.
CASSLQGTVNTIYF
TGTGCCAGCAGTCTACAGGGGACGGTAAACACCATATATTTT
>TRBV7-9|.|TRBJ1-4|.
CASSLRGSAEANEKLFF
TGTGCCAGCAGCTTACGGGGGTCCGCGGAAGCTAATGAAAAACTGTTTTTT
>TRBV9|.|TRBJ1-3|.
CASSVGPTGGNTIYF
TGTGCCAGCAGCGTAGGGCCGACGGGGGGAAACACCATATATTTT
>TRBV5-1|TRBD1|TRBJ2-7|once
CASSPGTGSYEQYF
TGCGCCAGCAGCCCCGGGACAGGCTCCTACGAGCAGTACTTC
>TRBV7-9|TRBD2|TRBJ2-2|.
CATVAGVNTGELFF
TGTGCCACCGTAGCGGGGGTGAACACCGGGGAGCTGTTTTTT
>TRBV11-2|.|TRBJ1-6|.
CASSPTQPQRINSPLHF
TGTGCCAGCAGCCCCACACAGCCCCAGAGAATCAATTCACCCCTCCACTTT
>TRBV6-5|TRBD1|TRBJ1-1|.
CASTGGKNTEAFF
TGTGCCAGTACAGGGGGCAAGAACACTGAAGCTTTCTTT
>TRBV6-5|.|TRBJ1-3|.
CASSQGGLGNTIYF
TGTGCCAGCAGCCAGGGAGGACTTGGAAACACCATATATTTT
>TRBV5-1|TRBD1|TRBJ2-1|.
CASSLGSPTGGFYNEQFF
TGCGCCAGCAGCTTGGGGTCCCCTACAGGGGGATTCTACAATGAGCAGTTCTTC
>TRBV10-3|.|TRBJ2-7|.
CAISDPLKGPEEYF
TGTGCCATCAGTGACCCGCTAAAAGGCCCCGAGGAGTACTTC
>TRBV5-6|.|TRBJ2-7|.
CASSLYGGSYEQYF
TGTGCCAGCAGCTTGTATGGCGGATCCTACGAGCAGTACTTC
>TRBV24-1|.|TRBJ1-2|.
CATSNSQGNLYTF
TGTGCCACCAGTAATAGCCAGGGAAACCTATACACCTTC
>TRBV24-1|TRBD1|TRBJ1-5|.
CATSDAGTGGGQPQHF
TGTGCCACCAGTGACGCCGGGACAGGGGGAGGTCAGCCCCAGCATTTT
>TRBV29-1|TRBD1|TRBJ1-1|.
CSGRTGGEGTEAFF
TGCAGCGGCAGGACAGGGGGGGAGGGCACTGAAGCTTTCTTT
>TRBV4-1|.|TRBJ1-1|.
CASSQETGWTEAFF
TGCGCCAGCAGCCAAGAAACAGGCTGGACTGAAGCTTTCTTT
>TRBV12-3/TRBV12-4|.|TRBJ1-2|.
CATGRGANYGYTF
TGTGCCACCGGGAGGGGCGCTAACTATGGCTACACCTTC
>TRBV10-2|TRBD2|TRBJ2-5|.
CASFGSGGRGQTQYF
TGCGCCAGCTTCGGGAGCGGGGGCCGAGGGCAGACCCAGTACTTC